The 32 T cell receptor beta chains listed next were all sequenced from one sample in a study of T cells in Graves' hyperthyroidism and ophthalmopathy. Amplification targeted TCR beta CDR3 regions from RNA transcripts. The primer set for the first-round RT-PCR of the TCR CDR3 was HTBI. MiXCR, applied by TCRdb to the multiplex PCR reads, yields one record per CDR3 protein. Among about 640,000 distinct CDR3 sequences listed, less than 25% were seen once. Source material: blood. These receptors came from a man aged 25 to 45 with Graves' ophthalmopathy.

A few counts support this clonotype. This chain joins TRBV4-2 and TRBJ2-3, with TRBD2 matching over 11 bases. Losses at the gene ends were 1 base for V and 2 bases for J; bases not matched to a gene: 5. CDR1 LGHNA and CDR2 YNFKEQ come from the germline V gene. The CDR3 spans 17 residues. The CDR3 loop is CASSQASGGSYTDTQYF. The CDR3 region has the DNA TGTGCCAGCAGCCAAGCTAGCGGGGGGTCCTACACAGATACGCAGTATTTT.

Of note for this clonotype: The CDR3 end shows no conserved phenylalanine or tryptophan, and so a read error is likely. The chain recombines TRBV25-1 with TRBJ2-7; TRBD1 aligns across 9 bases. After removal of 3 bases from V and 1 base from J, the junction contained 4 bases not matched to a gene. CDR3 length equals 15 residues. The germline gives CDR1 MGHDK, CDR2 SYGVNS. CDR3 region: CASSDAGTGSYEQYL. Here the CDR3 DNA reads TGTGCCAGCAGTGATGCCGGGACAGGGTCCTACGAGCAGTACTTA.

The CDR3: CASSYTGQGPYGYTF. The CDR3 bases are TGTGCCAGCAGTTACACCGGACAGGGCCCTTATGGCTACACCTTC. The V and J genes are TRBV6-5 and TRBJ1-2; TRBD1 aligns across 8 bases. The V gene's germline CDR1 is MNHEY and CDR2 SVGAGI. The CDR3 loop spans 15 amino acids. J was trimmed by 5 bases and V by 2 bases; bases with no gene match: 7.

This clonotype was recorded at least ten times. The V call is TRBV30, the J call TRBJ1-1; TRBD1 might be the D (5 bases). The CDR3 is 17 residues long. V was pared by 2 bases and J by 6 bases, with 25 bases between. Looked up from germline, CDR1 is GTSNPN and CDR2 is SVGIG (reference sequence). The chain's CDR3 is CAWSIYGGGTRRAEAFF. Written as DNA, the CDR3 is TGTGCCTGGAGTATCTATGGTGGTGGGACCCGGAGGGCTGAAGCTTTCTTT.

V usage is TRBV5-1 and J usage is TRBJ2-7, with TRBD2 identical over 11 bases. There are 16 residues in the CDR3. Unmatched junction bases numbered 9, after V lost 3 bases and J lost 4 bases. Germline CDR1 SGHRS, CDR2 YFSETQ. Here the CDR3 DNA reads TGCGCCAGCAGCTCCTCTAGCGGGAGGCGCCCTTACGAGCAGTACTTC. It is translated as CASSSSSGRRPYEQYF.

The sample holds a few counts of this clonotype. This chain joins TRBV6-1 and TRBJ2-1; D is perhaps TRBD1 (5 bases). Trimming took 5 bases from V and 5 from J, leaving 13 bases between them. This CDR3 comprises 14 residues. Per the germline V gene, CDR1 is MNHNS and CDR2 is SASEGT. Here the CDR3 DNA reads TGTGCCAGCAGTTTAAGGCAGGGTAACAATGAGCAGTTCTTC. It specifies CASSLRQGNNEQFF.

The chain has TRBV6-2 or TRBV6-3 and TRBJ2-5; 10 nucleotides line up with TRBD1. The CDR3 totals 16 residues. V was pared by 0 bases and J by 3 bases, with 4 bases of the junction left unmatched. Per the germline V gene, CDR1 is MNHEY and CDR2 is SVGEGT. Here the CDR3 reads CASSYSPGQGKETQYF. CDR3 coding DNA: TGTGCCAGCAGTTACTCCCCGGGACAGGGGAAAGAGACCCAGTACTTC.

The chain has TRBV11-2 and TRBJ2-7, with 7 bases fitting TRBD1. With 4 bases clipped from V and 4 bases from J, the junction kept 7 bases outside the gene matches. From germline, CDR1 is SGHAT and CDR2 FQNNGV. The CDR3 totals 14 residues. The CDR3 region has the DNA TGTGCCAGCAGCTCGGGACAGAGACCATACGAGCAGTACTTC. Translated, it gives CASSSGQRPYEQYF. The complete variable domain, with remaining parts taken from reference TRBV11-2 and TRBJ2-7, reads EAGVAQSPRYKIIEKRQSVAFWCNPISGHATLYWYQQILGQGPKLLIQFQNNGVVDDSQLPKDRFSAERLKGVDSTLKIQPAKLEDSAVYLCASSSGQRPYEQYFGPGTRLTVT.

The sample holds a few counts of this clonotype. J is TRBJ2-5 and V is TRBV3-1; D gene ambiguous. Trimming stripped 1 base from V and 11 bases from J, with 14 bases between. This CDR3 spans 13 amino acids. The germline CDR1 and CDR2 sequences are LGHDT and YNNKEL (reference sequence). CDR3 bases: TGTGCCAGCAGCCAAGGATCCCAGCCTCCTCAGTACTTC. Translating gives CASSQGSQPPQYF.

The V gene is TRBV11-3, the J gene TRBJ2-1, with 9 positions matching TRBD1. Trimming at V came to 0 bases and at J to 8 bases, leaving 11 bases not matched to a gene. CDR3 length: 17 amino acids. Germline CDR1 reads SGHNT; CDR2 reads YENEEA. The CDR3 loop reads CASSLDLTGQGTHEQFF. For the CDR3, the DNA is TGTGCCAGCAGCTTAGATCTGACGGGACAGGGTACCCATGAGCAGTTCTTC.

The rearrangement joins TRBV6-4 to TRBJ2-3; 8 bases match TRBD2. Germline CDR1 is MRHNA and CDR2 is SNTAGT. This CDR3 region has 15 residues. The V gene end was trimmed by 4 bases and the J gene end by 2 bases; junction bases not matched to a gene: 5. CDR3 in DNA: TGTGCCAGCAGTGGGACACTAGCGGTCACAGATACGCAGTATTTT. Translated, it gives CASSGTLAVTDTQYF.

This clonotype was counted between two and nine times. The V call is TRBV7-9, the J call TRBJ2-2; tentative D call: TRBD2 (5 bases). The V end lost 5 bases, the J end lost 3 bases, and 13 bases lay between the germline ends. The CDR3 runs to 15 residues. Germline V gives CDR1 SEHNR, CDR2 FQNEAQ (reference sequence). DNA of the CDR3: TGTGCCAGCAGCGTGTACCTAGCCTACACCGGGGAGCTGTTTTTT. Its protein product is CASSVYLAYTGELFF. Full variable domain (missing parts from reference TRBV7-9 and TRBJ2-2): DTGVSQNPRHKITKRGQNVTFRCDPISEHNRLYWYRQTLGQGPEFLTYFQNEAQLEKSRLLSDRFSAERPKGSFSTLEIQRTEQGDSAMYLCASSVYLAYTGELFFGEGSRLTVL.

V is TRBV11-2 and J is TRBJ1-4; 7 nucleotides agree with TRBD1. The CDR3 runs 15 residues. Germline V lookup: CDR1 SGHAT, CDR2 FQNNGV. V shed 4 bases, J shed 2 bases, and the junction held 4 bases outside the gene matches. The CDR3 is CASSSKTGTNEKLFF. The CDR3 DNA is TGTGCCAGCAGCTCTAAGACAGGGACTAATGAAAAACTGTTTTTT.

This rearrangement joins TRBV28 to TRBJ2-3, with 7 bases aligning to TRBD1. This CDR3 has 13 amino acids. The germline CDR1 and CDR2 sequences are MDHEN and SYDVKM. Trimming took 5 bases from V and 6 from J; bases not matched to a gene: 5. As DNA, the CDR3 is TGTGCCAGCAGTGTAGGGACAGCGGATACGCAGTATTTT. Translation: CASSVGTADTQYF. Full variable domain (missing parts from reference TRBV28 and TRBJ2-3): DVKVTQSSRYLVKRTGEKVFLECVQDMDHENMFWYRQDPGLGLRLIYFSYDVKMKEKGDIPEGYSVSREKKERFSLILESASTNQTSMYLCASSVGTADTQYFGPGTRLTVL.

This chain uses TRBV29-1 with TRBJ2-2; 9 bases fit TRBD1. V lost 7 bases and J lost 0; bases outside the gene matches: 15. Germline loops: CDR1 SQVTM, CDR2 ANQGSEA. The length of the CDR3 is 18 residues. Here the CDR3 DNA reads TGCAGCGCCTGTGGGACAGGGAGTATAGACGCGAACACCGGGGAGCTGTTTTTT. Amino acids: CSACGTGSIDANTGELFF.

V gene TRBV7-9 combines with J gene TRBJ1-1; a weak D match, TRBD1 (5 bases). Deletions cut 5 bases from V and 4 bases from J, with 20 bases between. Germline values: CDR1 SEHNR, CDR2 FQNEAQ (reference sequence). This CDR3 region has 16 residues. CDR3 bases: TGTGCCAGCAGCCCGAACTACTTGACAGAGAGCACTGAAGCTTTCTTT. Its translation is CASSPNYLTESTEAFF.

This chain joins TRBV30 and TRBJ1-2; D not certain. The CDR3 length is 13 residues. The germline gives CDR1 GTSNPN, CDR2 SVGIG (reference sequence). V lost 0 bases, J lost 0 bases, and 5 bases lay in between. CDR3 nucleotide sequence: TGTGCCTGGAGTGTAGCTTCTAACTATGGCTACACCTTC. It is translated as CAWSVASNYGYTF.

In regard to this clonotype: Possible read error: a much larger clone is one base away. V is TRBV6-2 or TRBV6-3 and J is TRBJ1-5; TRBD1 matches 10 bases. Germline CDR1 is MNHEY and CDR2 is SVGEGT. V lost 6 bases and J lost 4; bases outside the gene matches: 6. This CDR3 is 15 amino acids long. As DNA, the CDR3 is TGTGCCAGCAGCCCGGGACAGGGGAAGAATCAGCCCCAGCATTTT. It yields the protein CASSPGQGKNQPQHF.

There are many counts of this clonotype. A junction boundary mismatches the germline segment, possibly from a read error. The rearrangement uses TRBV5-1 and TRBJ2-1, with TRBD2 identical over 10 bases. The CDR3 runs to 15 residues. Per germline, CDR1 SGHRS and CDR2 YFSETQ. CDR3 loop: CASSSSGSSYNEQFF. CDR3 DNA: TGTGCCAGCAGCTCTAGCGGGAGCTCCTACAATGAGCAGTTCTTC.

This clonotype was detected a few times. The rearrangement uses TRBV6-1 and TRBJ1-6; D call uncertain. CDR3 length equals 14 residues. Germline CDR1 MNHNS, CDR2 SASEGT. V dropped 4 bases and J dropped 3 bases, with 7 bases sitting between them. In DNA form, the CDR3 reads TGTGCCAGCAGTGTCGGGAACTATAATTCACCCCTCCACTTT. The encoded protein is CASSVGNYNSPLHF.

This clonotype came up many times. The chain's CDR3 is CASSQGLSNEKLFF. The CDR3 nucleotides are TGTGCCAGCAGCCAAGGCTTAAGCAATGAAAAACTGTTTTTT. This chain connects TRBV3-1 to TRBJ1-4; no firm D call. The CDR3 is 14 residues long. V shed 1 base and J shed 5 bases, with 8 bases lying between them. CDR1 and CDR2 from the germline V gene are LGHDT and YNNKEL (reference sequence).

The chain links TRBV11-2 to TRBJ1-5; D unresolved. Germline loops: CDR1 SGHAT, CDR2 FQNNGV. Trimming removed 5 bases from V and 0 bases from J, with 14 bases in between. The CDR3 is 16 residues long. CDR3 DNA: TGTGCCAGCAGCCCTCGCGGAGGTGATAGCAATCAGCCCCAGCATTTT. Translating it yields CASSPRGGDSNQPQHF.

This clonotype has more than one count but fewer than ten. The genes are TRBV20-1 and TRBJ2-1, with D perhaps assigned TRBD1 or TRBD2 (6 bases each). Trimming stripped 1 base from V and 4 bases from J, with 35 bases between. The CDR3 extends over 22 amino acids. Germline V gene lookup returns CDR1 DFQATT and CDR2 SNEGSKA (reference sequence). CDR3 residues: CSARATGARDNIALSLYNEQFF. CDR3 nucleotide sequence: TGCAGTGCTAGAGCAACGGGGGCCCGGGACAACATTGCGTTATCCCTTTACAATGAGCAGTTCTTC.

In its sample, this clonotype was seen a few times. V gene TRBV7-9 combines with J gene TRBJ1-1; D is undetermined. Germline CDR1 SEHNR, CDR2 FQNEAQ (reference sequence). The CDR3 sequence is 11 residues long. V was clipped by 5 bases and J by 8 bases, with 9 bases between them. CDR3 amino acids: CASSRAAEAFF. CDR3 bases: TGTGCCAGCAGCCGGGCCGCAGAAGCTTTCTTT.

This clonotype was detected ten times or more. This chain links TRBV2 with TRBJ2-1, with 16 positions matching TRBD2. The CDR3 totals 15 residues. V was pared by 6 bases and J by 11 bases, with 7 bases of the junction left unmatched. Looked up from germline, CDR1 is SNHLY and CDR2 is FYNNEI. CDR3 bases: TGTGCCAGCAGCGGGGGACTAGCGGGAGGGCCCCAGCAGTTCTTC. It specifies CASSGGLAGGPQQFF.

The V gene is TRBV20-1, the J gene TRBJ2-2; TRBD1 or TRBD2 may be the D gene (6 bases each). Germline values: CDR1 DFQATT, CDR2 SNEGSKA (reference sequence). Trimming cost V 0 bases and J 3 bases, with 17 bases left between them. This CDR3 has 17 amino acids. The DNA of the CDR3 is TGCAGTGCTAGAGATCGGGGGCCCACCTATTACACCGGGGAGCTGTTTTTT. This translates into CSARDRGPTYYTGELFF.

This clonotype showed up many times. The chain is built from TRBV6-1 and TRBJ1-2; unclear D gene. This CDR3 has 16 residues. Germline V CDR1 and CDR2: MNHNS, SASEGT. Trimming removed 1 base at V and 0 bases at J, with 12 bases between. The CDR3 DNA sequence: TGTGCCAGCAGTGAAGGGCGTCTGCTCGCTAACTATGGCTACACCTTC. The encoded protein is CASSEGRLLANYGYTF.

The sample holds a few counts of this clonotype. The chain employs TRBV7-9 and TRBJ2-7; 7 nucleotides line up with TRBD2. The CDR3 totals 14 residues. Germline lookup yields CDR1 SEHNR and CDR2 FQNEAQ (reference sequence). The trim removed 10 bases at V and 2 bases at J, leaving 11 bases unmatched. CDR3 region: CATGGGTEPYEQYF. In DNA, the CDR3 is TGTGCCACCGGGGGAGGGACGGAACCCTACGAGCAGTACTTC.

This clonotype has a count of ten or more. The chain combines TRBV12-3 or TRBV12-4 with TRBJ2-7; TRBD1 aligns across 12 bases. The CDR3 covers 15 residues. The ends lost 6 bases at V and 3 bases at J; junction bases unmatched: 6. In nucleotides, the CDR3 is TGTGCCAGCAGCCGGGACAGGGGGCAATACTACGAGCAGTACTTC. It translates to CASSRDRGQYYEQYF.

The sample holds a few counts of this clonotype. The CDR3 nucleotides read TGTGCCAGTCTCCGGACAGGGGCCAATCAGCCCCAGCATTTT. It specifies CASLRTGANQPQHF. The V call is TRBV19, the J call TRBJ1-5, with TRBD1 matching 9 bases. V gave up 8 bases and J gave up 3 bases; unmatched junction bases: 5. Looked up from germline, CDR1 is LNHDA and CDR2 is SQIVND (reference sequence). The CDR3 covers 14 residues.

This clonotype was seen repeatedly, ten times or more. The V call is TRBV30, the J call TRBJ1-2; D is unresolved. Germline CDR1 is GTSNPN and CDR2 is SVGIG (reference sequence). The CDR3 is 12 residues long. The V end was cut by 3 bases, the J end by 1 base, with 6 bases between. The CDR3 loop is CAWRNSNYGYTF. DNA for the CDR3: TGTGCCTGGAGAAACAGTAACTATGGCTACACCTTC. The full variable domain, rest sourced from reference TRBV30 and TRBJ1-2, is SQTIHQWPATLVQPVGSPLSLECTVEGTSNPNLYWYRQAAGRGLQLLFYSVGIGQISSEVPQNLSASRPQDRQFILSSKKLLLSDSGFYLCAWRNSNYGYTFGSGTRLTVV.

The V and J genes are TRBV7-9 and TRBJ1-2; possible D gene TRBD1, 5 bases. Germline assignment: CDR1 SEHNR and CDR2 FQNEAQ (reference sequence). This CDR3 has 17 residues. V shed 5 bases and J shed 7 bases, with 26 bases lying between them. This CDR3 reads CASSLNYSPGRSGGYTF. The CDR3 nucleotides read TGTGCCAGCAGCCTAAACTATTCGCCGGGACGATCGGGTGGCTACACCTTC.